The 25 T cell receptor beta chains presented below share a single source sample, sequenced in a study of human T cells and chemical hapten exposure. From the RACE reads, TCRdb called clonotypes with MiXCR, one entry per CDR3 protein. Of 380,000 or so distinct CDR3 sequences detected, approximately 4.4% appear once; the ten largest clones hold approximately 2.5%. Described time point: patch test 1, 2 weeks after DPC sensitization. Treatment of the sample: therapeutic diphenylcyclopropenone sensitization with weekly scalp DPC. The sequencing here drew on whole blood, taken in connection with sensitization to the hapten diphenylcyclopropenone (DPC). The receptors come from a woman aged 45-65 years with alopecia areata. Some clones in this sample may be carry-over from other donors' samples.

The CDR3 region has the DNA TGTGCCAGCAGCTTACGAGGCGCCAACACAGATACGCAGTATTTT. It codes for CASSLRGANTDTQYF. The chain has TRBV7-9 and TRBJ2-3; D unresolved. This CDR3 region has 15 residues. V lost 2 bases to trimming and J lost 2 bases, with 11 bases between them. Germline values: CDR1 SEHNR, CDR2 FQNEAQ (reference sequence).

This clonotype showed up many times. V and J are TRBV6-1 and TRBJ1-2; maybe TRBD1 (5 bases). Germline CDR1 reads MNHNS; CDR2 reads SASEGT. The ends were cut back, 2 bases at V and 8 bases at J, with 15 bases in the middle. The CDR3 loop spans 14 amino acids. The CDR3 DNA follows: TGTGCCAGCAGTGAAAGGGGTCAGGGAGGCGGCTACACCTTC. As protein: CASSERGQGGGYTF.

This clonotype has a count of ten or more. The chain has TRBV28 and TRBJ2-7; D is uncertain. CDR1 and CDR2 from the germline V gene are MDHEN and SYDVKM. This CDR3 has 13 amino acids. V lost 3 bases and J 1 base, leaving 7 bases between the germline ends. CDR3 loop: CASSLLGSYEQYF. CDR3 in DNA: TGTGCCAGCAGTTTGCTAGGATCCTACGAGCAGTACTTC.

This clonotype occurred a few times. The chain recombines TRBV27 with TRBJ2-7, with 7 bases that match TRBD2. With V trimmed by 4 bases and J by 4 bases, 10 bases remained unmatched. Per germline, CDR1 MNHEY and CDR2 SMNVEV (reference sequence). There are 15 residues in the CDR3. The CDR3 DNA sequence: TGTGCCAGCAGTTCCGGATTGGGAGGGCCATACGAGCAGTACTTC. Translating it yields CASSSGLGGPYEQYF.

This clonotype was recorded at least ten times. The DNA for the CDR3 is TGTGCCAGCAGTTACTCCGGGACAGGCCTGCAGCCCCAGCATTTT. Protein: CASSYSGTGLQPQHF. V and J are TRBV6-2 or TRBV6-3 and TRBJ1-5; 8 bases match TRBD1. Germline V CDR1 and CDR2: MNHEY, SVGEGT. The J segment lost 7 bases and the V segment lost 0 bases, leaving 5 bases of the junction unmatched. This CDR3 is 15 amino acids long.

This clonotype occurred many times. This chain uses TRBV2 with TRBJ1-2; D unclear. This CDR3 has 14 residues. Trimming removed 0 bases from V and 3 bases from J, with 8 bases in between. Germline V CDR1 and CDR2: SNHLY, FYNNEI. The CDR3 bases are TGTGCCAGCAGTGAAGCTAACGGATACTATGGCTACACCTTC. Its translation is CASSEANGYYGYTF.

This clonotype was counted ten times or more. The chain links TRBV13 to TRBJ2-3; TRBD1 matches 8 bases. Germline CDR1 is PRHDT and CDR2 is FYEKMQ (reference sequence). Unmatched junction bases numbered 2, after V lost 5 bases and J lost 4 bases. This CDR3 is 13 amino acids long. The CDR3 loop is CASSQQGADTQYF. Written as DNA, the CDR3 is TGTGCCAGCAGCCAACAGGGGGCAGATACGCAGTATTTT.

This clonotype has ten or more counts. V and J are TRBV20-1 and TRBJ1-1; no reliable D call. Per the germline V gene, CDR1 is DFQATT and CDR2 is SNEGSKA (reference sequence). Trimming removed 5 bases at V and 1 base at J, with 8 bases between. The CDR3 loop spans 12 amino acids. This chain's CDR3 is CSAADGNTEAFF. CDR3 sequence (DNA): TGCAGTGCTGCCGACGGGAACACTGAAGCTTTCTTT.

This clonotype was observed many times. The gene calls are TRBV12-3 or TRBV12-4 and TRBJ2-7, with 7 bases identical to TRBD2. This CDR3 comprises 12 residues. V shed 7 bases, J shed 7 bases, and the junction held 7 bases outside the gene matches. The CDR3, as DNA: TGTGCCAGCACCTCCTCCGGGGGGGAGCAGTACTTC. Translated: CASTSSGGEQYF.

The sample holds a few counts of this clonotype. The J gene is TRBJ2-7, the V gene TRBV7-9; D might be TRBD1 (6 bases). The germline V gene encodes CDR1 SEHNR and CDR2 FQNEAQ (reference sequence). The CDR3 covers 16 residues. V dropped 1 base and J dropped 0 bases, with 13 bases sitting between them. The CDR3 spells CASSLDGQLSSYEQYF. The CDR3 DNA reads as TGTGCCAGCAGCTTAGATGGACAGCTAAGCTCCTACGAGCAGTACTTC.

This clonotype has a count of ten or more. This sequence joins TRBV7-2 and TRBJ2-1; 11 bases map to TRBD2. The CDR3 has 19 residues. Germline V gives CDR1 SGHTA, CDR2 FQGNSA. The J segment lost 7 bases and the V segment lost 1 base, leaving 15 bases of the junction unmatched. The CDR3 reads CASSLGRSGASGRRNEQFF. For the CDR3, the DNA is TGTGCCAGCAGCTTAGGTCGGAGTGGGGCTAGCGGGAGGAGGAATGAGCAGTTCTTC.

Only a few counts were recorded for this clonotype. The chain combines TRBV4-1 with TRBJ2-5; D not resolved. The V gene lost 3 bases and the J gene lost 4 bases, with 6 bases spanning the gap. CDR1 and CDR2 (germline): MGHRA, YSYEKL. The CDR3 runs 12 residues. CDR3 residues: CASSHPGETQYF. The DNA of the CDR3 is TGCGCCAGCAGCCACCCCGGAGAGACCCAGTACTTC.

This clonotype came up many times. The genes are TRBV4-2 and TRBJ1-3; D is unclear. This CDR3 has 15 amino acids. V was cut by 0 bases and J by 0 bases, with 6 bases left in between. The germline V gene encodes CDR1 LGHNA and CDR2 YNFKEQ. In nucleotides, the CDR3 is TGTGCCAGCAGCCAAGAAGAGAGCTCTGGAAACACCATATATTTT. Translated, it gives CASSQEESSGNTIYF.

Only a few counts were recorded for this clonotype. The chain is built from TRBV2 and TRBJ1-1; D remains ambiguous. Germline V CDR1 and CDR2: SNHLY, FYNNEI. This CDR3 is built from 12 residues. Trimming removed 4 bases at V and 11 bases at J, with 14 bases between. For the CDR3, the DNA is TGTGCCAGCAGTGGGGTCGATGGGTGGGCTTTCTTT. Translating gives CASSGVDGWAFF.

This clonotype was detected a few times. The rearrangement uses TRBV6-1 and TRBJ1-3; D is undetermined. Deletions cut 8 bases from V and 0 bases from J, with 14 bases between. Germline V CDR1 and CDR2: MNHNS, SASEGT. The CDR3 loop spans 15 amino acids. The chain's CDR3 is CASSQVSFSGNTIYF. In DNA, the CDR3 is TGTGCCAGCTCTCAAGTATCCTTCTCTGGAAACACCATATATTTT.

This clonotype was recorded many times. This chain connects TRBV27 to TRBJ2-7, with D possibly being TRBD2 (7 bases). Per the germline V gene, CDR1 is MNHEY and CDR2 is SMNVEV (reference sequence). V lost 8 bases, J lost 2 bases, and 13 bases lay in between. This CDR3 region has 13 residues. As DNA, the CDR3 is TGTGCCAGCGCCCAAGGGGGGGCCTACGAGCAGTACTTC. This translates into CASAQGGAYEQYF.

This clonotype was recorded many times. The J gene is TRBJ2-7, the V gene TRBV5-5, with 10 bases aligning to TRBD2. V gave up 4 bases and J gave up 4 bases; unmatched junction bases: 2. Germline CDR1 SGHKS, CDR2 YYEKEE (reference sequence). CDR3 length: 13 amino acids. The chain's CDR3 is CASSRTSGYEQYF. The CDR3 bases are TGTGCCAGCAGCCGGACTAGCGGTTACGAGCAGTACTTC.

This clonotype was observed at least ten times. The V call is TRBV12-5, the J call TRBJ1-1; no definite D call. Trimming left V 0 bases short and J 3 bases short, with 11 bases between. The CDR3 runs to 15 residues. Germline V lookup: CDR1 LGHNT, CDR2 FRNRAP. The CDR3 protein is CASGLVIGSDTEAFF. In nucleotides, the CDR3 is TGTGCTAGTGGTTTGGTAATAGGGTCGGACACTGAAGCTTTCTTT.

In this sample, this clonotype turned up many times. CDR3 nucleotides: TGTGCCAGCAGCCAAGCCAGGGCCTATGGCTACACCTTC. The encoded protein is CASSQARAYGYTF. The rearrangement links TRBV14 to TRBJ1-2; TRBD1 is a possible D gene (5 bases). CDR1 SGHDN and CDR2 FVKESK come from the germline V gene. The CDR3 runs 13 residues. Trimming removed 1 base from V and 4 bases from J, with 7 bases in between.

This clonotype was found many times. This chain connects TRBV15 to TRBJ2-7; D may be TRBD2 (6 bases). The CDR3 extends over 14 amino acids. Germline V CDR1 and CDR2: LNHNV, YYDKDF (reference sequence). V shed 0 bases and J shed 4 bases, with 10 bases lying between them. CDR3: CATSREGGTYEQYF. Written as DNA, the CDR3 is TGTGCCACCAGCAGAGAGGGAGGAACATACGAGCAGTACTTC. Using reference TRBV15 and TRBJ2-7 for the parts outside the CDR3, the full variable domain is DAMVIQNPRYQVTQFGKPVTLSCSQTLNHNVMYWYQQKSSQAPKLLFHYYDKDFNNEADTPDNFQSRRPNTSFCFLDIRSPGLGDTAMYLCATSREGGTYEQYFGPGTRLTVT.

The J gene is TRBJ1-3, the V gene TRBV4-1, with D maybe TRBD1 (6 bases). V was trimmed by 0 bases and J by 0 bases, leaving 15 bases between them. This CDR3 spans 18 amino acids. Germline CDR1 and CDR2: MGHRA and YSYEKL. This CDR3 is CASSQDQGSSDSGNTIYF. Written as DNA, the CDR3 is TGCGCCAGCAGCCAAGATCAGGGGTCCTCGGACTCTGGAAACACCATATATTTT.

The chain recombines TRBV20-1 with TRBJ1-5, with D uncertain. There are 13 residues in the CDR3. V dropped 0 bases and J dropped 7 bases, with 10 bases sitting between them. Germline CDR1 reads DFQATT; CDR2 reads SNEGSKA (reference sequence). The CDR3: CSARDGHGQPQHF. The CDR3 DNA reads as TGCAGTGCTAGAGATGGGCACGGGCAGCCCCAGCATTTT.

In this sample, this clonotype turned up many times. The CDR3 region is CASNENRGYNGMYF. The DNA for the CDR3 is TGTGCCAGCAACGAAAACAGGGGATACAATGGAATGTACTTC. This sequence joins TRBV25-1 and TRBJ2-7; 7 bases agree with TRBD1. The CDR3 sequence is 14 residues long. V lost 7 bases and J lost 12; bases outside the gene matches: 18. Germline CDR1 and CDR2: MGHDK and SYGVNS.

This clonotype turned up a few times. The chain is built from TRBV3-1 and TRBJ2-3; 10 nucleotides match TRBD2. The CDR3 is 18 residues long. Per the germline V gene, CDR1 is LGHDT and CDR2 is YNNKEL (reference sequence). Germline trimming cut 0 bases from V and 2 bases from J; bases unmatched to any gene: 8. CDR3 DNA: TGTGCCAGCAGCCAAGATGCGACTAGCGGGCACCACACAGATACGCAGTATTTT. Translated: CASSQDATSGHHTDTQYF.

This clonotype showed up many times. This rearrangement joins TRBV20-1 to TRBJ1-5; TRBD1 is a possible D gene (5 bases). Trimming pared 2 bases from V and 5 bases from J, leaving 10 bases between. The CDR3 is 13 amino acids. Germline-derived CDR1 and CDR2 are DFQATT and SNEGSKA (reference sequence). Written as DNA, the CDR3 is TGCAGTGCTAGAAAGGGGCGCGATCAGCCCCAGCATTTT. Its protein product is CSARKGRDQPQHF.